This T cell receptor (beta chain) was sequenced for a study of tumor and adjacent non-tumor tissue in lung cancer. Study in general: Histology: under 15 adenocarcinoma, a couple of squamous cell carcinoma, 1 small cell lung cancer. The patients, around 10 men and 5 women, were about 31 to 76 with stage I to III disease. Study-level results: Top 100 clones took a larger repertoire share in normal lung.

This sample's RNA came from whole unsorted tissue. Chemotherapy-naive patients with new lung cancer underwent thoracic surgery in China, August–late 2014. TCRbeta libraries were built with three rounds of nested PCR, modified from ARM-PCR. TCRdb ran MiXCR on the multiplex PCR reads and lists one entry per CDR3 protein. The table records approximately 140,000 distinct CDR3 sequences, around 61% of them present only once. As for this clonotype: What it binds is not known. The germline gene is not matched at one end of the junction; a read error may be the cause.

The sequence derives from a man aged 55 to 70 with small cell lung cancer. Sequencing used lung tumor tissue.

The CDR3 bases are TGTACCAGCAGTTTCGGGGGGGCCAAAAGCATTCAGTACTTC. This codes for CTSSFGGAKSIQYF. The V call is TRBV12-3 or TRBV12-4, the J call TRBJ2-4; 8 bases align to TRBD2. This CDR3 region has 14 residues.